The TCR beta chain described here comes from a study of T cells in Graves' hyperthyroidism and ophthalmopathy. Overall study results and limits: The model forecast ophthalmopathy, anticipating it by a median approximately 6.2 months before onset. Separating ophthalmopathy from stable hyperthyroidism was achieved by a 13 V-J model.

This CDR3 region has 9 residues. Germline V CDR1 and CDR2: MNHNS, SASEGT. The diagnostic basis comprised clinical symptoms, serum thyroxine and TRAb, thyroid ultrasound and orbital computed tomography. Researchers amplified the TCR beta CDR3 regions from RNA transcripts. The primer set for the first-round RT-PCR of the TCR CDR3 was HTBI. TCRdb re-called the multiplex PCR reads through MiXCR, storing one row per CDR3 protein. This sample has about 640,000 distinct CDR3 sequences, with 20% found just once. This clonotype has a count of ten or more. The target antigen is unknown. Germline and junction disagree at one end, which may indicate a read error.

The rearrangement uses TRBV6-1 and TRBJ2-7, with D uncertain. Specimen: blood. The TCR was taken from a man aged 25-45 years with Graves' ophthalmopathy. In DNA form, the CDR3 reads TGCGCCAGCTCCTACGAGCAGTACTTC. Translation gives CASSYEQYF.